The rows below give T cell receptor beta chains drawn from one sample of a study of early T cells in non-severe SARS-CoV-2 infection. Via MiXCR, TCRdb re-called the 5' RACE reads, giving one row per CDR3 protein. Here the sample spans approximately 58,000 distinct CDR3 sequences, approximately 10% being singletons. Sequencing was carried out using whole blood. These receptors were collected from an adult who was a healthcare worker with PCR-confirmed SARS-CoV-2 infection or an uninfected control (not recorded which). Both conserved end residues are part of each CDR3. A D gene is named only where the DNA matches it firmly. Size is omitted from some rows. Given values are once, few, many or a class for expanded clones.

d_call: .
j_call: TRBJ1-3
clone_size: many
v_call: TRBV4-2
cdr3_nt: TGTGCCAGCAGCCAAGAATCAGGAGGCTCTGGAAACACCATATATTTT
cdr3_aa: CASSQESGGSGNTIYF

d_call: TRBD1
j_call: TRBJ1-6
clone_size: few
v_call: TRBV6-6
cdr3_nt: TGTGCCAGCAGTACTCGGGACAGAGGCTCCTATAATTCACCCCTCCACTTT
cdr3_aa: CASSTRDRGSYNSPLHF

d_call: TRBD1
j_call: TRBJ1-3
clone_size: many
v_call: TRBV29-1
cdr3_nt: TGCAGCGTTGAACAGGGGGCTGGAAACACCATATATTTT
cdr3_aa: CSVEQGAGNTIYF

d_call: .
j_call: TRBJ1-1
clone_size: .
v_call: TRBV29-1
cdr3_nt: TGCAGCGTTGAAGATCCAGTCCTGAACACTGAAGCTTTCTTT
cdr3_aa: CSVEDPVLNTEAFF

d_call: .
j_call: TRBJ2-1
clone_size: few
v_call: TRBV7-6
cdr3_nt: TGTGCCAGCAGCTTTGGGACCGACCGATTCTACAATGAGCAGTTCTTC
cdr3_aa: CASSFGTDRFYNEQFF

d_call: TRBD2
j_call: TRBJ2-1
clone_size: many
v_call: TRBV12-3/TRBV12-4
cdr3_nt: TGTGCCAGCAGTCCGGGACTAGCGGGGGGGCGGGAGCAGTTCTTC
cdr3_aa: CASSPGLAGGREQFF

d_call: .
j_call: TRBJ1-2
clone_size: .
v_call: TRBV28
cdr3_nt: TGTGCCAGCAGTTTACTGGGATCTTTAACCTTC
cdr3_aa: CASSLLGSLTF

d_call: .
j_call: TRBJ2-2
clone_size: many
v_call: TRBV27
cdr3_nt: TGTGCCAGCATTAGCAGGGCTACCGGGGAGCTGTTTTTT
cdr3_aa: CASISRATGELFF

d_call: .
j_call: TRBJ2-7
clone_size: few
v_call: TRBV20-1
cdr3_nt: TGCAGTGCTAGGGGTCCTATCTCCTACGAGCAGTACTTC
cdr3_aa: CSARGPISYEQYF

d_call: .
j_call: TRBJ2-2
clone_size: few
v_call: TRBV7-9
cdr3_nt: TGTGCCAGCAGCTTATCGATGGGGTCCGGGGAGCTGTTTTTT
cdr3_aa: CASSLSMGSGELFF

d_call: TRBD2
j_call: TRBJ2-3
clone_size: many
v_call: TRBV20-1
cdr3_nt: TGCAGCCTACTAGCGGGAAATTCAGATACGCAGTATTTT
cdr3_aa: CSLLAGNSDTQYF

d_call: TRBD2
j_call: TRBJ2-7
clone_size: few
v_call: TRBV12-3/TRBV12-4
cdr3_nt: TGTGCCAGCAGCCTGGGAGACGGGACTACGAAGCAGTACTTC
cdr3_aa: CASSLGDGTTKQYF

d_call: .
j_call: TRBJ2-7
clone_size: few
v_call: TRBV11-2
cdr3_nt: TGTGCCAGCAGCTTAGATCACATCAGTGTCGACGAGCAGTACTTC
cdr3_aa: CASSLDHISVDEQYF

d_call: TRBD1
j_call: TRBJ1-1
clone_size: .
v_call: TRBV30
cdr3_nt: TGTGCCTGGAGTAACAGGGGGAACACTGAAGCTTTCTTT
cdr3_aa: CAWSNRGNTEAFF

d_call: .
j_call: TRBJ1-3
clone_size: few
v_call: TRBV19
cdr3_nt: TGTGCCAGTAGTATTGGGGCAGGGCACGGGACTGGAAACACCATATATTTT
cdr3_aa: CASSIGAGHGTGNTIYF

d_call: .
j_call: TRBJ2-3
clone_size: few
v_call: TRBV12-3/TRBV12-4
cdr3_nt: TGTGCCAGCCTTGCCGATGGACTTCTCGCAGATACGCAGTATTTT
cdr3_aa: CASLADGLLADTQYF

d_call: TRBD1
j_call: TRBJ1-1
clone_size: .
v_call: TRBV18
cdr3_nt: TGTGCCAGCTCACCGAACAGGGGTGGCTCTGAAGCTTTCTTT
cdr3_aa: CASSPNRGGSEAFF

d_call: .
j_call: TRBJ2-5
clone_size: many
v_call: TRBV11-2
cdr3_nt: TGTGCCAGCACCAAACAGGGAGGCGAGGCAGAGACCCAGTACTTC
cdr3_aa: CASTKQGGEAETQYF

d_call: .
j_call: TRBJ1-1
clone_size: .
v_call: TRBV3-1
cdr3_nt: TGTGCCAGCAGCCACCCGAGGGGCGGAGGAGCTTTCTTT
cdr3_aa: CASSHPRGGGAFF

d_call: .
j_call: TRBJ1-1
clone_size: .
v_call: TRBV2
cdr3_nt: TGTGCCAGCTTCAGGGAGACCACTGAAGCTTTCTTT
cdr3_aa: CASFRETTEAFF

d_call: .
j_call: TRBJ2-1
clone_size: few
v_call: TRBV5-1
cdr3_nt: TGCGCCAGCAGCTTTACAGACAATGAGCAGTTCTTC
cdr3_aa: CASSFTDNEQFF

d_call: TRBD1
j_call: TRBJ1-3
clone_size: many
v_call: TRBV10-3
cdr3_nt: TGTGCCTCAACGACAGGGTCAACCTCTGGAAACACCATATATTTT
cdr3_aa: CASTTGSTSGNTIYF

d_call: .
j_call: TRBJ2-7
clone_size: .
v_call: TRBV6-6
cdr3_nt: TGTGCCAGCAGGCAGCACGGGGGACAGAAGTCCTACGAGCAGTACTTC
cdr3_aa: CASRQHGGQKSYEQYF

d_call: .
j_call: TRBJ2-7
clone_size: few
v_call: TRBV28
cdr3_nt: TGTGCCAGCAGCCCCAGGGGAACGGTCCTCTACGAGCAGTACTTC
cdr3_aa: CASSPRGTVLYEQYF

d_call: TRBD2
j_call: TRBJ2-1
clone_size: many
v_call: TRBV20-1
cdr3_nt: TGCAGTGCTGGGGATAGCGGGAGGCTTTCCTACAATGAGCAGTTCTTC
cdr3_aa: CSAGDSGRLSYNEQFF

d_call: .
j_call: TRBJ2-3
clone_size: few
v_call: TRBV11-1
cdr3_nt: TGTGCCAGCAGCTTAGCGCTAGGAGATACGCAGTATTTT
cdr3_aa: CASSLALGDTQYF

d_call: .
j_call: TRBJ2-2
clone_size: many
v_call: TRBV5-1
cdr3_nt: TGCGCCAGCAGCTCCGGGGCAGGGGCCGCGAACACCGGGGAGCTGTTTTTT
cdr3_aa: CASSSGAGAANTGELFF

d_call: TRBD1
j_call: TRBJ2-7
clone_size: .
v_call: TRBV20-1
cdr3_nt: TGCAGTGCGGAGAACCGACAGGGTTCGTACGAGCAGTACTTC
cdr3_aa: CSAENRQGSYEQYF

d_call: TRBD1
j_call: TRBJ2-5
clone_size: few
v_call: TRBV24-1
cdr3_nt: TGTGCCACCAGTGATTTTCCACCGGGACAGGGGAAAATCCAAGAGACCCAGTACTTC
cdr3_aa: CATSDFPPGQGKIQETQYF

d_call: .
j_call: TRBJ1-1
clone_size: few
v_call: TRBV9
cdr3_nt: TGTGCCAGCAGCGTTCCACGCATGGACGCTGAAGCTTTCTTT
cdr3_aa: CASSVPRMDAEAFF

d_call: .
j_call: TRBJ1-1
clone_size: .
v_call: TRBV11-2
cdr3_nt: TGTGCCAGCAGCTTAGTCGTAGGGTTTGAAGCTTTCTTT
cdr3_aa: CASSLVVGFEAFF

d_call: .
j_call: TRBJ2-3
clone_size: .
v_call: TRBV28
cdr3_nt: TGTGCCAGCAGTTTAATAGGGAAAGATACGCAGTATTTT
cdr3_aa: CASSLIGKDTQYF

d_call: TRBD2
j_call: TRBJ2-2
clone_size: .
v_call: TRBV5-1
cdr3_nt: TGCGCCAGCAGCCGGACTAGCGGGACCCCCGGGGAGCTGTTTTTT
cdr3_aa: CASSRTSGTPGELFF

d_call: .
j_call: TRBJ2-7
clone_size: .
v_call: TRBV29-1
cdr3_nt: TGCAGCGCCTCGACAGGCTCCTACGAGCAGTACTTC
cdr3_aa: CSASTGSYEQYF

d_call: .
j_call: TRBJ1-1
clone_size: few
v_call: TRBV18
cdr3_nt: TGTGCCAGCTCGTCCGGGGGCTACAACACTGAAGCTTTCTTT
cdr3_aa: CASSSGGYNTEAFF

d_call: .
j_call: TRBJ2-5
clone_size: many
v_call: TRBV7-6
cdr3_nt: TGTGCCAGCAGCTTAGGGCAGACCCAAGAGACCCAGTACTTC
cdr3_aa: CASSLGQTQETQYF

d_call: .
j_call: TRBJ1-1
clone_size: medium-sized
v_call: TRBV7-9
cdr3_nt: TGTGCCAGCAGCTTAAACACTGAAGCTTTCTTT
cdr3_aa: CASSLNTEAFF

d_call: .
j_call: TRBJ1-1
clone_size: many
v_call: TRBV27
cdr3_nt: TGTGCCAGCAGTTTATATTCAGCAGAACACACTGAAGCTTTCTTT
cdr3_aa: CASSLYSAEHTEAFF

d_call: .
j_call: TRBJ2-1
clone_size: many
v_call: TRBV6-1
cdr3_nt: TGTGCCAGCAGTGAAGCGGGGGGGCACAATGAGCAGTTCTTC
cdr3_aa: CASSEAGGHNEQFF

d_call: TRBD2
j_call: TRBJ2-7
clone_size: many
v_call: TRBV3-1
cdr3_nt: TGTGCCAGCAGCCATACTGGGGACTACTCCTACGAGCAGTACTTC
cdr3_aa: CASSHTGDYSYEQYF

d_call: TRBD1
j_call: TRBJ2-5
clone_size: few
v_call: TRBV10-1
cdr3_nt: TGCGCCAGCAGTGAGTCGGACAGGGCAGGGACCCAGTACTTC
cdr3_aa: CASSESDRAGTQYF

d_call: .
j_call: TRBJ1-1
clone_size: .
v_call: TRBV10-3
cdr3_nt: TGTGCCATCAGTGAGTTTGAAGCCAGGCAACCGAACACTGAAGCTTTCTTT
cdr3_aa: CAISEFEARQPNTEAFF

d_call: TRBD2
j_call: TRBJ2-3
clone_size: .
v_call: TRBV18
cdr3_nt: TGTGCCAGCTCACCACCGGGACTAGGTACAGATACGCAGTATTTT
cdr3_aa: CASSPPGLGTDTQYF

d_call: TRBD1
j_call: TRBJ1-2
clone_size: .
v_call: TRBV7-2
cdr3_nt: TGTGCCAGCAGCTTAGGAGGGGGCAGTGGCTACACCTTC
cdr3_aa: CASSLGGGSGYTF

d_call: TRBD1
j_call: TRBJ2-3
clone_size: few
v_call: TRBV29-1
cdr3_nt: TGCAGCGCCCCAGGGGGCTACCTACCGAATGAGGCAGATACGCAGTATTTT
cdr3_aa: CSAPGGYLPNEADTQYF

d_call: .
j_call: TRBJ1-5
clone_size: .
v_call: TRBV5-1
cdr3_nt: TGCGCCAGCAGCCTGTACCCCCGGCAGGGCGACAATCAGCCCCAGCATTTT
cdr3_aa: CASSLYPRQGDNQPQHF

d_call: TRBD2
j_call: TRBJ2-1
clone_size: many
v_call: TRBV24-1
cdr3_nt: TGTGCCACCAGTGCCGGGACTAGCATCTACAATGAGCAGTTCTTC
cdr3_aa: CATSAGTSIYNEQFF

d_call: .
j_call: TRBJ1-1
clone_size: .
v_call: TRBV7-2
cdr3_nt: TGTGCCAGCAGCCAATCTGCGGGCACTGAAGCTTTCTTT
cdr3_aa: CASSQSAGTEAFF

d_call: .
j_call: TRBJ1-6
clone_size: .
v_call: TRBV12-3/TRBV12-4
cdr3_nt: TGTGCCAGCAGTTTTGGGCGCTCACCCCTCCACTTT
cdr3_aa: CASSFGRSPLHF

d_call: .
j_call: TRBJ2-1
clone_size: .
v_call: TRBV5-1
cdr3_nt: TGCGCCAGCACCGAGTGGGAGACCCATGTAGAGCAGTTCTTC
cdr3_aa: CASTEWETHVEQFF

d_call: .
j_call: TRBJ1-2
clone_size: few
v_call: TRBV5-1
cdr3_nt: TGCGCCAGCAGCCCAGGACAGCCCTATGGCTACACCTTC
cdr3_aa: CASSPGQPYGYTF

d_call: TRBD2
j_call: TRBJ2-7
clone_size: many
v_call: TRBV5-1
cdr3_nt: TGCGCCAGCAGCTTGGCTAGCGGGAGTGGCGAGCAGTACTTC
cdr3_aa: CASSLASGSGEQYF

d_call: .
j_call: TRBJ2-3
clone_size: few
v_call: TRBV5-1
cdr3_nt: TGCGCCAGCAGCTCCGGGTCTACCCCAGATACGCAGTATTTT
cdr3_aa: CASSSGSTPDTQYF

d_call: .
j_call: TRBJ2-1
clone_size: many
v_call: TRBV28
cdr3_nt: TGTGCCAGCAGTCTCGCTGGCCTGGGGACGGACAATGAGCAGTTCTTC
cdr3_aa: CASSLAGLGTDNEQFF

d_call: TRBD2
j_call: TRBJ2-1
clone_size: few
v_call: TRBV4-1
cdr3_nt: TGCGCCAGCAGCCAAGAGTCTAGCGGATTCTACAATGAGCAGTTCTTC
cdr3_aa: CASSQESSGFYNEQFF

d_call: .
j_call: TRBJ1-6
clone_size: few
v_call: TRBV3-1
cdr3_nt: TGTGCCAGCAGCCAAGTTCTGCGGGTCGGTTCACCCCTCCACTTT
cdr3_aa: CASSQVLRVGSPLHF

d_call: TRBD2
j_call: TRBJ2-7
clone_size: many
v_call: TRBV28
cdr3_nt: TGTGCCAGCTCCCGTAGCGGGATAATGAACGAGCAGTACTTC
cdr3_aa: CASSRSGIMNEQYF